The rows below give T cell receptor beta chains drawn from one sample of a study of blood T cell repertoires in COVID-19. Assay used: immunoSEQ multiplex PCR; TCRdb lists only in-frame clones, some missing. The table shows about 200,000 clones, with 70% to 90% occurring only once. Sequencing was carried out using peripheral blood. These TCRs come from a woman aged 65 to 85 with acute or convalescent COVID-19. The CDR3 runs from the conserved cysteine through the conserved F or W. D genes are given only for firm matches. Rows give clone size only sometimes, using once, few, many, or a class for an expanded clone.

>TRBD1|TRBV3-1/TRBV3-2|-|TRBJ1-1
TGTGCCAGCACCACAACAGGGGCGAACACTGAAGCTTTCTTT
CASTTTGANTEAFF
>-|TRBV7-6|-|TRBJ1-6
TGTGCCAGCAGCACCCGGAGTCAGGGCGGTTCACCCCTCCACTTT
CASSTRSQGGSPLHF
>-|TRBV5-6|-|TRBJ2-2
TGTGCCAGCGCCCTGCTCGGGGGGCCTACCGGGGAGCTGTTTTTT
CASALLGGPTGELFF
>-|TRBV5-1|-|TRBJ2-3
TGCGCCAGCAGCTCGGTCAAACTAGCCCCCACAGATACGCAGTATTTT
CASSSVKLAPTDTQYF
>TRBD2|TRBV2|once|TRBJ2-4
TGTGCCAGCACCGCGGTTCTAGCGGTAGCCAAAAACATTCAGTACTTC
CASTAVLAVAKNIQYF
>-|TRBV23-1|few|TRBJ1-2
TGCGCCAGCAGTCCCATCGCCAGTTACTATGGCTACACCTTC
CASSPIASYYGYTF
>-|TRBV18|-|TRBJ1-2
TGTGCCAGCTCACCAGTGACAGAAGGCGATGGCTACACCTTC
CASSPVTEGDGYTF
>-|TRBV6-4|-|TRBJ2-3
TGTGCCAGCAGTGACGGAGGAGGGGTGGGCCCAGATACGCAGTATTTT
CASSDGGGVGPDTQYF
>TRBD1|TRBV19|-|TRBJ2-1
TGTGCCAGTAGTCGGGACAGGGGTAATGAGCAGTTCTTC
CASSRDRGNEQFF
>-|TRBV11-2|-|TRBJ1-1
TGTGCCAGCAGCTTACTCCGGGGGGCGAACACTGAAGCTTTCTTT
CASSLLRGANTEAFF
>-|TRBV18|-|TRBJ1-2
TGTGCCAGCTCACCCGGACAGCCCGGGGATATTTATGGCTACACCTTC
CASSPGQPGDIYGYTF
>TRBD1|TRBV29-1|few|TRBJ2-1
TGCAGCGGGACAGGGGGGCGCAATGAGCAGTTCTTC
CSGTGGRNEQFF
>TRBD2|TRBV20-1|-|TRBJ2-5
TGCAGTGCTAGTGTGGGGAGGGCCGTGGAGACCCAGTACTTC
CSASVGRAVETQYF
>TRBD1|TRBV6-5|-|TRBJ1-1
TGTGCCAGCAGACGACAGGGGGCGGCGAACACTGAAGCTTTCTTT
CASRRQGAANTEAFF
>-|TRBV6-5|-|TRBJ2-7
TGTGCCAGCAGCCGGGAAGGGGGGGACCACGAGCAGTACTTC
CASSREGGDHEQYF
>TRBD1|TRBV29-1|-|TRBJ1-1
TGCAGCGTGGGGGACAGGGGAGGGGTACGCACTGAAGCTTTCTTT
CSVGDRGGVRTEAFF
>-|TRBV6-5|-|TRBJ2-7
TGTGCCAGCAGTTACTCGGGGCAGGGGAATCCCTACGAGCAGTACTTC
CASSYSGQGNPYEQYF
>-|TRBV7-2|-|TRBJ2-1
TGTGCCAGCAGCGAAGCCGGGGGGCCCTACAATGAGCAGTTCTTC
CASSEAGGPYNEQFF
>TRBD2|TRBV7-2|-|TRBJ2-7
TGTGCCAGCAGCTTAGGGACTAGCGCTGCCTACGAGCAGTACTTC
CASSLGTSAAYEQYF
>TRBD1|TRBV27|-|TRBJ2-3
TGTGCCAGCAGGGAGAGACAGGGGGGGGATCCAGATACGCAGTATTTT
CASRERQGGDPDTQYF
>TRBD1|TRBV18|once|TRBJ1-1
TGTGCCAGCTCATCAGGACAGGGCACTTTACACACTGAAGCTTTCTTT
CASSSGQGTLHTEAFF
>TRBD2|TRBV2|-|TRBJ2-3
TGTGCCAGCTTTCTAGCGGGGGGCACAGATACGCAGTATTTT
CASFLAGGTDTQYF
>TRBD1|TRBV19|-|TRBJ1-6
TGTGCCAGTAGTGTCGACAGGGACAATTCACCCCTCCACTTT
CASSVDRDNSPLHF
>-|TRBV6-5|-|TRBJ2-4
TGTGCCAGCAGTTACGCACAGATTCAGTACTTC
CASSYAQIQYF
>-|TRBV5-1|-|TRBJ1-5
TGCGCCAGCAGCCCGGATTCCGGGGGAAATCAGCCCCAGCATTTT
CASSPDSGGNQPQHF
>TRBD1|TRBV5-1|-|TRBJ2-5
TGCGCCAGCAGCTCCCTATGGACAGGCCAAGAGACCCAGTACTTC
CASSSLWTGQETQYF
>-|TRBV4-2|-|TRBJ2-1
TGTGCCAGCAGCCAAGATATCAACTCCTGGCTCGGACAGAATGAGCAGTTCTTC
CASSQDINSWLGQNEQFF
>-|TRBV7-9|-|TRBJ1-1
TGTGCCAGCAGCCTCCCAGGGCATGGTCTTTTCTTT
CASSLPGHGLFF
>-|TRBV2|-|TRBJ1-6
TGTGCCAGCACAGAAAACTCCTATAATTCACCCCTCCACTTT
CASTENSYNSPLHF
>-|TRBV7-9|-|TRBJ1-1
TGTGCCAGCAGCCAAACAGGGATGGCCACTGAAGCTTTCTTT
CASSQTGMATEAFF
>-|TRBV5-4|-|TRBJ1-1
TGTGCCAGCAGCTTGGGGGGAGTGGGCACTGAAGCTTTCTTT
CASSLGGVGTEAFF
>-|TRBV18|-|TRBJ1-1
TGTGCCAGCTCCCAGACAGAAGAGGCTTTCTTT
CASSQTEEAFF
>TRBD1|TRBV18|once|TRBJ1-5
TGTGCCAGCTCACCCATCGGACAGGCCAATCAGCCCCAGCATTTT
CASSPIGQANQPQHF
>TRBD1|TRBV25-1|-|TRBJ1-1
TGTGCCAGCAGTGAAATGAAGGGACAGGCGAACACTGAAGCTTTCTTT
CASSEMKGQANTEAFF
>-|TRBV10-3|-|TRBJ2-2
TGTGCCATCAGTGAGTCCCGGGCCGGGGAGCTGTTTTTT
CAISESRAGELFF
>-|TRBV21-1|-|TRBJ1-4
TGTGCCAGCAGCAACGAAGGGGTCTTTAATGAAAAACTGTTTTTT
CASSNEGVFNEKLFF
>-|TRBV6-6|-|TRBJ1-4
TGTGCCAGCAGCGCTCGTGGGAGCGAAAAACTGTTTTTT
CASSARGSEKLFF
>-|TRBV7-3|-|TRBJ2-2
TGTGCCAGCAGCTTAATTCCTAACACCGGGGAGCTGTTTTTT
CASSLIPNTGELFF
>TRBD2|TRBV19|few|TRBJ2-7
TGTGCCAGTAGTCTAGCGGGGGGGCCCTGGGAGCAGTACTTC
CASSLAGGPWEQYF
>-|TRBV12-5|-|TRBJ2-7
TGTGCTAGTGGTTTGTCGGGAGCGCACGAGCAGTACTTC
CASGLSGAHEQYF
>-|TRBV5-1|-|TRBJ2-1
TGCGCCAGCAGCTTGGTTCCCGTCGATGAGCAGTTCTTC
CASSLVPVDEQFF
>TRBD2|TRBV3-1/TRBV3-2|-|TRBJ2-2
TGTGCCAGCAGCCGTAGCGGGGGGAACACCGGGGAGCTGTTTTTT
CASSRSGGNTGELFF
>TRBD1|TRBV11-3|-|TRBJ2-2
TGTGCCAGCAGCCACCACCGGGACAGCTATACCGGGGAGCTGTTTTTT
CASSHHRDSYTGELFF
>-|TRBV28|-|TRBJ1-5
TGTGCCAGCAGCCAGAGGGCGGGATACAATCAGCCCCAGCATTTT
CASSQRAGYNQPQHF
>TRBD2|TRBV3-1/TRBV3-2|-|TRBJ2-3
TGTGCCAGCAGCCAAGAGAGCCGTTTAGCGGGGTGGGGAGGCACAGATACGCAGTATTTT
CASSQESRLAGWGGTDTQYF
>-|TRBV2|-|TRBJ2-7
TGTGCCAGCACCCAGGTTGGAGGCGAGCAGTACTTC
CASTQVGGEQYF
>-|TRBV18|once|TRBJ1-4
TGTGCCAGCTCGGCCGACAGGTCCGAAAAACTGTTTTTT
CASSADRSEKLFF